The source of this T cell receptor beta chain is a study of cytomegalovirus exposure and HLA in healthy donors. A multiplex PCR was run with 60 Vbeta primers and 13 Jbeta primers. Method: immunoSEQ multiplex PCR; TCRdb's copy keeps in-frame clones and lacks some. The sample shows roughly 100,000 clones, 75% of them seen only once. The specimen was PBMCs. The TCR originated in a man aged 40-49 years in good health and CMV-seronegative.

DNA of the CDR3: TGTGCCAGCAGGACCGGGACTACCCTTGCTGAGCAGTTCTTC. Encoded protein: CASRTGTTLAEQFF. The chain is built from TRBV6-1 and TRBJ2-1, with 7 bases aligning to TRBD2. The V gene's germline CDR1 is MNHNS and CDR2 SASEGT. The ends lost 6 bases at V and 9 bases at J; junction bases unmatched: 11. This CDR3 region has 14 residues.